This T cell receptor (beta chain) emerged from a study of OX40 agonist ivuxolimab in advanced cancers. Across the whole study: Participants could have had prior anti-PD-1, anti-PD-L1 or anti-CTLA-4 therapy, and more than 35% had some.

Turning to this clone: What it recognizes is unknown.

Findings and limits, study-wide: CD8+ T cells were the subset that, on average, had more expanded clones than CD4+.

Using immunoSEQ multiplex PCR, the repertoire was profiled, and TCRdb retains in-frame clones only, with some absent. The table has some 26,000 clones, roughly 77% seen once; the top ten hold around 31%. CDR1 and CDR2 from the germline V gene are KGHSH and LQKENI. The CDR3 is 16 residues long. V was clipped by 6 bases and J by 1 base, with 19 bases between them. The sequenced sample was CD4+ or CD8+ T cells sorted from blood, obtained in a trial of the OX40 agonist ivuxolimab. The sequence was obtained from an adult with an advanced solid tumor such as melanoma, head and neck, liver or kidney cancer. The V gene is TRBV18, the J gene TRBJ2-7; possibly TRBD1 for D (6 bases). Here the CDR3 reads CASSLRDLGHSYEQYF. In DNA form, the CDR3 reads TGTGCCAGCTCTCTCCGCGATCTGGGACATTCCTACGAGCAGTACTTC.